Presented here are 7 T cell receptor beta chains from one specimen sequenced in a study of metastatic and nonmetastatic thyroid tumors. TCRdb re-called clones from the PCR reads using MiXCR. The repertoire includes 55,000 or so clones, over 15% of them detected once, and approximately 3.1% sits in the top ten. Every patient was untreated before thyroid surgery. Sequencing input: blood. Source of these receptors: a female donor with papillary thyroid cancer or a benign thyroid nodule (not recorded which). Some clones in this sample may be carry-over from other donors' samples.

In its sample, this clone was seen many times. CDR3 residues: CASSMTGQEYGYTF. The CDR3 DNA reads as TGCGCCAGCAGCATGACAGGGCAGGAATATGGCTACACCTTC. This rearrangement joins TRBV5-1 to TRBJ1-2; 7 bases line up with TRBD1. The V gene's germline CDR1 is SGHRS and CDR2 YFSETQ. The V gene end was trimmed by 4 bases and the J gene end by 5 bases; junction bases not matched to a gene: 8. The CDR3 is made up of 14 amino acids.

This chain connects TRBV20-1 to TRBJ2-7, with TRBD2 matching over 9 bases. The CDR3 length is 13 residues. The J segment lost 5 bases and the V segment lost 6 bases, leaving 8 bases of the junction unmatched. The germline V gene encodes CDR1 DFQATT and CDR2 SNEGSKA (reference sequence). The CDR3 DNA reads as TGCAGTGCCTCCCCACTAGCGGGCCACGAGCAGTACTTC. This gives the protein CSASPLAGHEQYF.

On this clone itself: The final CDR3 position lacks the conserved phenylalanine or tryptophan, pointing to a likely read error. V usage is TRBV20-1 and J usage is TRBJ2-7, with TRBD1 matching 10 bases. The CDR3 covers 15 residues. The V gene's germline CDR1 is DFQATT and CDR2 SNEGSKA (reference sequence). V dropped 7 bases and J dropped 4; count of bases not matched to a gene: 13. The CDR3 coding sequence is TGCAGTGATCAGGTCCCGGACAGGGGGGGATACGAGCAGTACTCC. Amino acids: CSDQVPDRGGYEQYS.

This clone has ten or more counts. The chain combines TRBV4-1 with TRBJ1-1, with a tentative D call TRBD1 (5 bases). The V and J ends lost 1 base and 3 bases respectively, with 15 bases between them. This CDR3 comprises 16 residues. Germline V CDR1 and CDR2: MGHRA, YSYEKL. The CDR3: CASSQGPHGGDTEAFF. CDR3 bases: TGCGCCAGCAGCCAAGGCCCCCACGGGGGGGACACTGAAGCTTTCTTT.

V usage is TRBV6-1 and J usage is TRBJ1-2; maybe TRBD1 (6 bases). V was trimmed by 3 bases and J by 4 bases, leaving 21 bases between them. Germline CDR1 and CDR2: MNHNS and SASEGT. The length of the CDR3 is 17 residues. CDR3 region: CASSDRGRGLGGYGYTF. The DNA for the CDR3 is TGTGCCAGCAGTGATCGGGGCAGGGGTTTAGGAGGCTATGGCTACACCTTC.

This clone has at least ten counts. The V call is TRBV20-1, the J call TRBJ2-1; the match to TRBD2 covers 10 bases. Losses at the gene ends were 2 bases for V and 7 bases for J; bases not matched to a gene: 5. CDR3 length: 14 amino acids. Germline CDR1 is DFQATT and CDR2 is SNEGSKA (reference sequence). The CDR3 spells CSARPSGSFNEQFF. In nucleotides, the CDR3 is TGCAGTGCTAGACCTAGCGGGAGTTTTAATGAGCAGTTCTTC.

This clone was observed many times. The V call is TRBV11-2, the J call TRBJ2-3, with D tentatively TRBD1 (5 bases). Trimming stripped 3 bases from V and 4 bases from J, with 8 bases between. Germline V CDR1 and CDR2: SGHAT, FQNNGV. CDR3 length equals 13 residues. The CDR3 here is CASSFSGSDTQYF. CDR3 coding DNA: TGTGCCAGCAGCTTCTCAGGGTCAGATACGCAGTATTTT.